These T cell receptor beta chains were read from a single sample in a study of graft-versus-host responses after intestinal transplantation. Profiled with immunoSEQ multiplex PCR; TCRdb holds only in-frame clones, not every one. The sample shows 4,000 to 4,500 clones, 20% to 25% of them seen only once. The sequencing here drew on alloreactive CD4+ T cells from a mixed lymphocyte reaction culture, taken before transplantation. These receptors were collected from a human patient who was an organ donor for intestinal transplantation. The CDR3 runs from the conserved cysteine through the conserved F or W. A D gene is named only where the DNA matches it firmly. Part of the rows lack a size; the others show once, few, many or a class for expanded clones.

TGTGCCAGTAGTATCGGCGGGTGGGGAGAGACCCAGTACTTC CASSIGGWGETQYF NA medium-sized TRBJ2-5 TRBV19
TGTGCCAGCAGAGCGACAGGCCCGAACACCGGGGAGCTGTTTTTT CASRATGPNTGELFF NA NA TRBJ2-2 TRBV6-5
TGTGCCAGCAGTCGGGACAGGGGACCAGATACGCAGTATTTT CASSRDRGPDTQYF TRBD1 few TRBJ2-3 TRBV2
TGTGCCAGCAGCTCGACAGGGGGCAATCAGCCCCAGCATTTT CASSSTGGNQPQHF TRBD1 medium-sized TRBJ1-5 TRBV7-2
TGTGCCAGCAGTGATCGGAGGGGGCCCCACTATGGCTACACCTTC CASSDRRGPHYGYTF TRBD1 once TRBJ1-2 TRBV2
TGCGCCAGCAGCTTAGATACAGGGTATGGTGGCTACACCTTC CASSLDTGYGGYTF NA NA TRBJ1-2 TRBV5-1
TGCGCCAGCAGCCAAGATCAGTACAGTAATTCACCCCTCCACTTT CASSQDQYSNSPLHF NA few TRBJ1-6 TRBV5-5
TGCGCCAGCCGAGGCGGGCAGGGAGGCGGAGAGACCCAGTACTTC CASRGGQGGGETQYF NA medium-sized TRBJ2-5 TRBV5-1
TGTGCCAGCAGCTTCTCGGGGGGGACAGATACGCAGTATTTT CASSFSGGTDTQYF TRBD2 NA TRBJ2-3 TRBV7-2
TGTGCCAGCAGCACGGGGGGAACCTCTGGAAACACCATATATTTT CASSTGGTSGNTIYF NA NA TRBJ1-3 TRBV28
TGTGCCAGCTCACCACTAAGAAACACAGTAAGCACAGATACGCAGTATTTT CASSPLRNTVSTDTQYF NA medium-sized TRBJ2-3 TRBV18
TGTGCCAGCAGCTCAATCCCGCCGCGGACTAGCGGAAACACCATATATTTT CASSSIPPRTSGNTIYF NA NA TRBJ1-3 TRBV7-6
TGTGCCAGCTCACCACGAAATAGTCGCACCGGGGAGCTGTTTTTT CASSPRNSRTGELFF NA NA TRBJ2-2 TRBV18
TGTGCTAGCAGCCTAATACCCACAGATACGCAGTATTTT CASSLIPTDTQYF NA NA TRBJ2-3 TRBV7-7
TGTGCCAGCAGTTACGCGACAGGGGCTGAAGCTTTCTTT CASSYATGAEAFF TRBD1 NA TRBJ1-1 TRBV6-5
TGTGCCAGCAGCCCAGGGCCCGGGAGTAACTATGGCTACACCTTC CASSPGPGSNYGYTF NA NA TRBJ1-2 TRBV2
TGTGCCAGCAGCCTTGGGACAGTCTACAATGAGCAGTTCTTC CASSLGTVYNEQFF TRBD1 NA TRBJ2-1 TRBV7-3
TGTGCCATCAGTGATAGCAGGGGAAACAATAATTCACCCCTCCACTTT CAISDSRGNNNSPLHF NA NA TRBJ1-6 TRBV6-1
TGTGCCAGCAGCTTAGACGGTGGACTTGGGGCCAACGTCCTGACTTTC CASSLDGGLGANVLTF NA medium-sized TRBJ2-6 TRBV7-3
TGCGCCAGCAGCCAAGATCAGTACAGTAATTCACCCCTCCACTTT CASSQDQYSNSPLHF NA large TRBJ1-6 TRBV4-3
TGTGCCAGTAGCAGCGCGGGGGGGCAGGGAGCTTTCTTT CASSSAGGQGAFF NA few TRBJ1-1 TRBV19
TGTGCCAGCAGCAAGGGACTAGCGGGGTACAATGAGCAGTTCTTC CASSKGLAGYNEQFF TRBD2 NA TRBJ2-1 TRBV7-2
TGTGCCAGCAGCCCTGGTAGCGGGAACTCCTACAATGAGCAGTTCTTC CASSPGSGNSYNEQFF TRBD2 few TRBJ2-1 TRBV7-2
TGTGCCAGCAGTCTCTCTGCGGCAGCTAACTATGGCTACACCTTC CASSLSAAANYGYTF NA NA TRBJ1-2 TRBV6-6
TGTGCCAGCAGGGGGACACCCAACACCGGGGAGCTGTTTTTT CASRGTPNTGELFF NA NA TRBJ2-2 TRBV7-8
TGTGCCTGCGGGCAGAGAGATAACTATGGCTACACCTTC CACGQRDNYGYTF NA medium-sized TRBJ1-2 TRBV19
TGTGCCAGCAGTCAGAGGGGACTAGCCTCCGGGGAGCTGTTTTTT CASSQRGLASGELFF TRBD2 few TRBJ2-2 TRBV6-5
TGTGCCAGCAGCTTACGGCTAGCGGGGTATACGCAGTATTTT CASSLRLAGYTQYF TRBD2 medium-sized TRBJ2-3 TRBV7-2
TGTGCCAGCAGCGGCGATGTGGGCGGCTACACCTTC CASSGDVGGYTF NA few TRBJ1-2 TRBV5-6
TGCGCCAGCAGCTTGGTCGGGGGGGGCTCTCAAGAGACCCAGTACTTC CASSLVGGGSQETQYF TRBD2 medium-sized TRBJ2-5 TRBV5-1
TGTGCCAGCAGCCAAATGAGGGGGCCCCAGTACTTC CASSQMRGPQYF TRBD1 few TRBJ2-5 TRBV4-2
TGTGCCTGGAGTGTCAGCTTCAGGGGAACTGGAAACACCATATATTTT CAWSVSFRGTGNTIYF NA medium-sized TRBJ1-3 TRBV30
TGTGCCAGCAGCTTTCGGGGTAGCACTGAAGCTTTCTTT CASSFRGSTEAFF NA NA TRBJ1-1 TRBV7-2
TGTGCCAGCAGCTCTTTACAGGGGCCCCGTGGCGGTGAAAAACTGTTTTTT CASSSLQGPRGGEKLFF TRBD1 large TRBJ1-4 TRBV5-6
TGTGCTAGCAGCTTCGTCGCGTCGGATACGCAGTATTTT CASSFVASDTQYF NA medium-sized TRBJ2-3 TRBV7-7
TGCGCCAGCAGCGGCCGGGACAGGGGGTATGAAAAACTGTTTTTT CASSGRDRGYEKLFF TRBD1 medium-sized TRBJ1-4 TRBV5-1
TGCGCCAGCAGCTTGCAGATGAACACTGAAGCTTTCTTT CASSLQMNTEAFF NA NA TRBJ1-1 TRBV5-1
TGTGCCAGCAGCCAATCCGGGACAGATAATGAAAAACTGTTTTTT CASSQSGTDNEKLFF TRBD1 NA TRBJ1-4 TRBV4-1
TGTGCCAGCAGCCTAGATCTCTATAATTCACCCCTCCACTTT CASSLDLYNSPLHF NA once TRBJ1-6 TRBV5-8
TGCGCCAGCAGCCAAGACGGAGGAGGCACAGATACGCAGTATTTT CASSQDGGGTDTQYF NA NA TRBJ2-3 TRBV4-1
TGTGCCAGCAGCTTAGGAGCAACGTATTCACCCCTCCACTTT CASSLGATYSPLHF NA medium-sized TRBJ1-6 TRBV7-2